These 32 T cell receptor beta chains originate from one sample sequenced in a study of tumor-infiltrating lymphocytes in oesophageal squamous cell carcinoma. TCRdb analysed the PCR reads with MiXCR anew, one entry per CDR3 protein. The table shows 9,900 or so distinct CDR3 sequences, with 58% occurring only once. Source material: esophageal tumor tissue. These receptors came from a female donor with esophageal squamous cell carcinoma.

V gene TRBV6-1 combines with J gene TRBJ2-4; D is perhaps TRBD1 or TRBD2 (5 bases each). The tail of the sequence fits TRBJ2-5 better, so the J call may be wrong. The germline gives CDR1 MNHNS, CDR2 SASEGT. The CDR3 consists of 14 residues. The CDR3 loop reads CASGISGHQETQYF. For the CDR3, the DNA is TGTGCCAGCGGAATCTCGGGACACCAAGAGACCCAGTACTTC.

V gene TRBV6-6 combines with J gene TRBJ2-5, with no clear D. Germline CDR1 is MNHNY and CDR2 is SVGAGI (reference sequence). The CDR3 has 13 amino acids. Trimming removed 4 bases from V and 0 bases from J, with 6 bases in between. The CDR3 nucleotides read TGTGCCAGCAGTTCCCCGTACCAAGAGACCCAGTACTTC. Translating gives CASSSPYQETQYF.

As regards this clonotype: A read error may account for a junction end that differs from germline. The chain combines TRBV12-3 or TRBV12-4 with TRBJ2-1, with 9 bases fitting TRBD1. The DNA end is a closer match to TRBJ2-7, so the J assignment may be wrong. This CDR3 has 15 amino acids. CDR3 amino acids: CASKKPGQGSHEQYF. The DNA for the CDR3 is TGTGCCAGCAAGAAACCGGGACAGGGCTCCCACGAGCAGTACTTC.

V gene TRBV7-2 combines with J gene TRBJ2-1, with 7 bases fitting TRBD2. The J segment lost 6 bases and the V segment lost 2 bases, leaving 10 bases of the junction unmatched. CDR1 and CDR2 (germline): SGHTA, FQGNSA. This CDR3 is 16 amino acids long. The CDR3 DNA reads as TGTGCCAGCAGCTTACGAGGTGGTGGGAGGGGCAATGAGCAGTTCTTC. This codes for CASSLRGGGRGNEQFF.

At least ten counts were recorded for this clonotype. The V and J genes are TRBV6-1 and TRBJ2-1; D remains ambiguous. The CDR3 length is 13 residues. CDR1 and CDR2 (germline): MNHNS, SASEGT. V lost 6 bases and J 4 bases, leaving 10 bases between the germline ends. DNA of the CDR3: TGTGCCAGCAGCGTAACAGCTTACAATGAGCAGTTCTTC. Encoded protein: CASSVTAYNEQFF.

The gene calls are TRBV7-2 and TRBJ2-4; D tentatively fits TRBD1 or TRBD2 (5 bases each). This CDR3 spans 14 amino acids. V was clipped by 0 bases and J by 8 bases, with 11 bases between them. Germline CDR1 is SGHTA and CDR2 is FQGNSA. CDR3 region: CASSLAGASDIQYF. CDR3 nucleotide sequence: TGTGCCAGCAGCTTAGCCGGGGCTTCGGACATTCAGTACTTC. The full variable domain, completed using reference TRBV7-2 and TRBJ2-4, is GAGVSQSPSNKVTEKGKDVELRCDPISGHTALYWYRQSLGQGLEFLIYFQGNSAPDKSGLPSDRFSAERTGGSVSTLTIQRTQQEDSAVYLCASSLAGASDIQYFGAGTRLSVL.

With regard to this clonotype: It is likely a read error, because the conserved phenylalanine at the end of the CDR3 is missing. The chain combines TRBV7-3 with TRBJ1-2; 8 nucleotides line up with TRBD2. Gene TRBJ2-7 matches the end of the DNA better, so the J call may be wrong. The CDR3 runs to 14 residues. The V gene's germline CDR1 is SGHTA and CDR2 FQGTGA. CDR3 loop: CASSLSGGPNEQYL. The DNA for the CDR3 is TGTGCCAGCAGCTTATCGGGAGGGCCTAACGAGCAGTACCTC.

This chain links TRBV15 with TRBJ1-3; TRBD1 matches 7 bases. The CDR3 runs 16 residues. The germline CDR1 and CDR2 sequences are LNHNV and YYDKDF (reference sequence). With V trimmed by 5 bases and J by 2 bases, 9 bases remained unmatched. The DNA of the CDR3 is TGTGCCACCAGCCCAGACAGACAGGGAACTGGAAACACCATATATTTT. Translating it yields CATSPDRQGTGNTIYF.

Only a few counts were recorded for this clonotype. The chain joins TRBV7-8 to TRBJ2-1; TRBD1 matches 10 bases. The CDR3 contains 15 residues. Germline CDR1 and CDR2: SGHVS and FQNEAQ. The V segment lost 6 bases and the J segment 8 bases; nucleotides outside the gene matches: 10. The CDR3 reads CASRRRTGGMYEQFF. DNA of the CDR3: TGTGCCAGCAGGCGTCGGACAGGGGGAATGTATGAGCAGTTCTTC.

In the case of this clonotype: One base away lies a much larger clone, so this may be a sequencing read error. This chain uses TRBV6-6 with TRBJ2-7; weak D call: TRBD2 (6 bases). The CDR3 loop spans 13 amino acids. Germline lookup yields CDR1 MNHNY and CDR2 SVGAGI (reference sequence). The V end lost 7 bases, the J end lost 7 bases, and 17 bases lay between the germline ends. The CDR3 nucleotides are TGTGCCAGCATAGCGGACTCCTACAATGAGCAGTACTTC. Translated, it gives CASIADSYNEQYF.

This clonotype occurred a few times. J is TRBJ2-1 and V is TRBV19; D may be TRBD1 (6 bases). This CDR3 region has 12 residues. V gave up 10 bases and J gave up 1 base, with 8 bases separating them. From germline, CDR1 is LNHDA and CDR2 SQIVND (reference sequence). The CDR3 region is CATQGSYNEQFF. CDR3 sequence (DNA): TGTGCCACCCAGGGGTCCTACAATGAGCAGTTCTTC.

This clonotype was counted only a few times. The genes are TRBV27 and TRBJ2-7; tentatively, D is TRBD2 (6 bases). Gene TRBJ2-5 matches the end of the DNA better, so the J call may be wrong. CDR1 is MNHEY, CDR2 SMNVEV, per germline (reference sequence). This CDR3 spans 14 amino acids. The CDR3 DNA follows: TGTGCCAGCAGTTCCGGGACTGCCACGGGGACCCAGTACTTC. This codes for CASSSGTATGTQYF.

The genes are TRBV7-4 and TRBJ1-5; D remains ambiguous. CDR1 is SGHVT and CDR2 is SQSDAQ in the germline V gene. The CDR3 has 15 residues. V lost 0 bases to trimming and J lost 2 bases, with 8 bases between them. This CDR3 is CASSLASDGNQPQHF. As DNA, the CDR3 is TGTGCCAGCAGCTTAGCTTCGGACGGCAATCAGCCCCAGCATTTT.

The rearrangement uses TRBV11-3 and TRBJ2-5, with 10 bases that match TRBD2. The J call is in doubt because the DNA end fits TRBJ2-1 better. In germline, CDR1 is SGHNT, CDR2 YENEEA. The CDR3 loop spans 16 amino acids. CDR3 nucleotides: TGTGCCAGCAGCCACCAAGCTAGCGGGAGTCCCTATGAGCAGTTCTTC. This sequence encodes CASSHQASGSPYEQFF.

V and J are TRBV6-8 and TRBJ2-3; D not certain. Trimming took off 5 bases at V and 2 bases at J, with 8 bases between the two ends. This CDR3 region has 13 residues. Germline V lookup: CDR1 MNHGY, CDR2 SAAAGT. CDR3 loop: CASSPSVTDTQYF. The CDR3 DNA follows: TGTGCCAGCAGTCCCTCCGTCACAGATACGCAGTATTTT.

The chain joins TRBV7-6 to TRBJ2-1; a weak D match, TRBD1 (5 bases). The germline V gene encodes CDR1 SGHVS and CDR2 FNYEAQ. Trimming took off 5 bases at V and 7 bases at J, with 15 bases between the two ends. CDR3 size: 14 residues. CDR3 nucleotides: TGTGCCAGCAGCCCACAGACAGCGCCGAATGAGCAGTTCTTC. Its protein is CASSPQTAPNEQFF.

This chain links TRBV12-3 or TRBV12-4 with TRBJ1-5; 8 nucleotides align to TRBD1. The CDR3 consists of 15 residues. J gave up 1 base and V 5 bases, and 4 bases lay outside the gene matches. The CDR3 sequence: CASSSRGPSNQPQHF. DNA for the CDR3: TGTGCCAGCAGTAGCAGGGGGCCGAGCAATCAGCCCCAGCATTTT.

This clonotype has just one count. The chain has TRBV12-3 or TRBV12-4 and TRBJ2-3; TRBD2 aligns across 10 bases. Gene TRBJ2-1 matches the end of the DNA better, so the J call may be wrong. This CDR3 is built from 16 residues. CDR3 nucleotide sequence: TGTGCCAGCATCACTCCCGGGACTAGCGTGAGAGGAGAGCAGTTCTTC. The encoded protein is CASITPGTSVRGEQFF.

This clonotype was picked up many times. The chain uses TRBV12-3 or TRBV12-4 and TRBJ2-3; D remains ambiguous. CDR3 size: 15 residues. Trimming removed 6 bases at V and 2 bases at J, with 15 bases between. CDR3 nucleotide sequence: TGTGCCAGCAGCCCGACACCACAATTCACAGATACGCAGTATTTT. It translates to CASSPTPQFTDTQYF.

This sequence joins TRBV11-2 and TRBJ2-1; weak D call: TRBD2 (5 bases). The DNA matches TRBJ2-7 better at its end, which makes the J call doubtful. The CDR3 consists of 15 residues. From germline, CDR1 is SGHAT and CDR2 FQNNGV. For the CDR3, the DNA is TGTGCCAGCAGCTTAGTTCGAGGGAGTAGCTACGAGCAGTACTTC. This translates into CASSLVRGSSYEQYF.

In regard to this clonotype: A much larger clone is a single base away; this may be a read error. This chain connects TRBV2 to TRBJ2-7; TRBD1 is a possible D gene (5 bases). Trimming took off 4 bases at V and 11 bases at J, with 21 bases between the two ends. The CDR3 runs 14 residues. From germline, CDR1 is SNHLY and CDR2 FYNNEI. The CDR3 DNA is TGTGCCAGCAGTGTTGACAGTGCATCTTACAAGAAGTACTTC. Protein product: CASSVDSASYKKYF.

Only one count was recorded for this clonotype. This chain joins TRBV5-1 and TRBJ2-7; 9 bases agree with TRBD2. This CDR3 is 14 amino acids long. The trim removed 2 bases at V and 5 bases at J, leaving 5 bases unmatched. Germline assignment: CDR1 SGHRS and CDR2 YFSETQ. CDR3 bases: TGCGCCAGCAGCTTTAGCGGGGGCCCAGACGAGCAGTACTTC. This codes for CASSFSGGPDEQYF.

Judged by abundance, this clonotype is medium-sized (0.01 to 0.1%). Here the CDR3 DNA reads TGTGCCAGCAGCTCCCCAGCGGGAGGGTACAATGAGCAGTTCTTC. This codes for CASSSPAGGYNEQFF. The gene calls are TRBV5-6 and TRBJ2-1; TRBD2 aligns across 10 bases. The germline gives CDR1 SGHDT, CDR2 YYEEEE. The CDR3 is 15 residues long. V gave up 3 bases and J gave up 4 bases; unmatched junction bases: 4.

The chain links TRBV7-9 to TRBJ2-1; no definite D call. Germline V gives CDR1 SEHNR, CDR2 FQNEAQ (reference sequence). The CDR3 consists of 10 residues. V lost 7 bases, J lost 8 bases, and 6 bases lay in between. The DNA for the CDR3 is TGTGCCAGCAAAAGCCATGAGCAGTTCTTC. This gives the protein CASKSHEQFF.

The chain links TRBV10-1 to TRBJ2-5; D possibly corresponds to TRBD2 (6 bases). The tail of the sequence fits TRBJ2-1 better, so the J call may be wrong. The CDR3 is 14 residues long. Germline lookup yields CDR1 WNHNN and CDR2 SYGVQD (reference sequence). CDR3 sequence (DNA): TGCGCCAGCAGTGAGGCTAGCGCAGACAATGAGCAGTTCTTC. Translating it yields CASSEASADNEQFF.

The rearrangement links TRBV11-3 to TRBJ1-4, with a possible D match to TRBD1 (5 bases). CDR1 and CDR2 from the germline V gene are SGHNT and YENEEA. The CDR3 contains 13 residues. V was trimmed by 1 base and J by 8 bases, leaving 8 bases between them. DNA for the CDR3: TGTGCCAGCAGCTTAGCAGGGCCCGAAAAACTGTTTTTT. This gives the protein CASSLAGPEKLFF.

The chain employs TRBV7-4 and TRBJ2-3; a possible D gene is TRBD2 (6 bases). The CDR3 length is 14 residues. Trimming removed 3 bases at V and 1 base at J, with 8 bases between. The germline V gene encodes CDR1 SGHVT and CDR2 SQSDAQ. The CDR3 reads CASSFGGGTDTQYF. For the CDR3, the DNA is TGTGCCAGCAGCTTTGGAGGGGGCACAGATACGCAGTATTTT.

The chain combines TRBV6-6 with TRBJ2-4; D gene uncertain. The DNA end is more similar to TRBJ2-5, so the J call may be wrong. CDR3 length: 11 amino acids. Germline CDR1 is MNHNY and CDR2 is SVGAGI (reference sequence). Written as DNA, the CDR3 is TGTGCCAGCAGTTACTTTGAGACCCAGTACTTC. Translation gives CASSYFETQYF.

The chain joins TRBV7-2 to TRBJ2-5; TRBD2 might be the D (6 bases). Matching the DNA end better, TRBJ2-1 makes the J call doubtful. Germline V gene lookup returns CDR1 SGHTA and CDR2 FQGNSA. This CDR3 spans 15 amino acids. CDR3 sequence: CASSHVGSLAYEQFF. The DNA for the CDR3 is TGTGCCAGCAGCCACGTGGGGAGTCTAGCGTATGAGCAGTTCTTC.

In its sample, this clonotype was seen once. This sequence joins TRBV24-1 and TRBJ2-1; no clear D. The CDR3 is 13 amino acids. In germline, CDR1 is KGHDR, CDR2 SFDVKD. V was pared by 4 bases and J by 10 bases, with 13 bases between. CDR3 sequence reads: CATSDDGRTEQFF. The CDR3 bases are TGTGCCACCAGTGACGACGGACGTACGGAGCAGTTCTTC.

In DNA, the CDR3 is TGTGCCAGCAGCCACCCCTCTTGGGAGGGAGAGACCCAGTACTTC. This sequence encodes CASSHPSWEGETQYF. The rearrangement links TRBV7-2 to TRBJ2-5, with TRBD2 identical over 7 bases. The ends lost 5 bases at V and 4 bases at J; junction bases unmatched: 10. Germline-derived CDR1 and CDR2 are SGHTA and FQGNSA. The CDR3 is made up of 15 amino acids.

This chain links TRBV7-6 with TRBJ2-5, with a weak D call TRBD1 (5 bases). The CDR3 loop spans 13 amino acids. V shed 1 base and J shed 4 bases, with 7 bases lying between them. Germline CDR1 reads SGHVS; CDR2 reads FNYEAQ. CDR3 in amino acids: CASSLGRVETQYF. DNA of the CDR3: TGTGCCAGCAGCTTAGGCAGGGTAGAGACCCAGTACTTC.